One sample yielded the 22 T cell receptor beta chains listed below, sequenced in a study of T cells after posttransplantation cyclophosphamide. Some clones are missing from TCRdb's copy, which holds only in-frame ones; the method was immunoSEQ multiplex PCR. The sample contains 45,000 to 60,000 clones, almost 95% of which appear only once. The source material was PBMCs. Receptor source: a woman between 50 and 59 years old in good health and a related stem cell transplant donor.

This rearrangement joins TRBV29-1 to TRBJ1-2; tentatively, D is TRBD1 (5 bases). Germline values: CDR1 SQVTM, CDR2 ANQGSEA. Trimming left V 6 bases short and J 8 bases short, with 19 bases between. The CDR3 covers 13 residues. In DNA form, the CDR3 reads TGCAGCGTGACCCCAGGGTCGGGGGGGGGCTACACCTTC. It translates to CSVTPGSGGGYTF.

The chain recombines TRBV10-2 with TRBJ2-1, with 7 nucleotides matching TRBD2. The V and J ends lost 0 bases and 4 bases, in that order; junction bases with no gene match: 21. This CDR3 has 21 residues. From germline, CDR1 is WSHSY and CDR2 SAAADI. The CDR3 DNA reads TGCGCCAGCAGTGAGTCTGGGATGGTTAGTAGCGGGTCCTTCTTGTACAATGAGCAGTTCTTC. Amino acid sequence: CASSESGMVSSGSFLYNEQFF.

This rearrangement joins TRBV30 to TRBJ2-2, with a weak D call TRBD2 (6 bases). This CDR3 comprises 14 residues. Germline values: CDR1 GTSNPN, CDR2 SVGIG (reference sequence). V was trimmed by 4 bases and J by 1 base, leaving 10 bases between them. The CDR3 DNA is TGTGCCTGGAACCCGGGACTGAACACCGGGGAGCTGTTTTTT. It translates to CAWNPGLNTGELFF.

V usage is TRBV11-2 and J usage is TRBJ1-4, with 8 nucleotides matching TRBD1. V was pared by 4 bases and J by 6 bases, with 7 bases of the junction left unmatched. The CDR3 covers 15 residues. Germline lookup yields CDR1 SGHAT and CDR2 FQNNGV. The CDR3 DNA follows: TGTGCCAGCAGCTCACTTGGACAGGGAGATGAAAAACTGTTTTTT. Translated: CASSSLGQGDEKLFF.

The chain carries TRBV6-4 and TRBJ2-6; 7 nucleotides agree with TRBD1. CDR1 and CDR2 (germline): MRHNA, SNTAGT. Trimming cost V 7 bases and J 1 base; bases outside gene matches: 1. The CDR3 length is 14 residues. The CDR3 DNA follows: TGTGCCAGCAAGGACAGGTCTGGGGCCAACGTCCTGACTTTC. Its protein product is CASKDRSGANVLTF.

The chain recombines TRBV4-1 with TRBJ1-5, with D uncertain. The CDR3 spans 16 residues. The V end was cut by 1 base, the J end by 7 bases, with 17 bases between. CDR1 and CDR2 from the germline V gene are MGHRA and YSYEKL. CDR3 nucleotides: TGCGCCAGCAGCCAAGGGCTTGGGGAGGCGAGCCAGCCCCAGCATTTT. It specifies CASSQGLGEASQPQHF.

The chain recombines TRBV7-7 with TRBJ2-3, with TRBD2 matching 8 bases. In germline, CDR1 is SSHAT, CDR2 FNYEAQ (reference sequence). CDR3 size: 15 residues. The J segment lost 1 base and the V segment lost 5 bases, leaving 5 bases of the junction unmatched. This chain's CDR3 is CASSISTSGTDTQYF. The CDR3, as DNA: TGTGCCAGCAGCATTTCGACTAGCGGCACAGATACGCAGTATTTT.

The J gene is TRBJ2-2, the V gene TRBV6-5; 7 bases line up with TRBD1. There are 14 residues in the CDR3. Unmatched junction bases numbered 2, after V lost 0 bases and J lost 7 bases. Germline V gene data show CDR1 as MNHEY and CDR2 as SVGAGI. The CDR3 DNA sequence: TGTGCCAGCAGTTACTCAAGGACAGGCGGGGAGCTGTTTTTT. This codes for CASSYSRTGGELFF.

The chain combines TRBV7-7 with TRBJ2-3; D is ambiguous. The V end was cut by 1 base, the J end by 4 bases, with 9 bases between. Germline values: CDR1 SSHAT, CDR2 FNYEAQ (reference sequence). The CDR3 spans 14 residues. The CDR3: CASSLGLEADTQYF. CDR3 in DNA: TGTGCCAGCAGCTTAGGGTTAGAAGCAGATACGCAGTATTTT.

The V and J genes are TRBV30 and TRBJ2-1; the D gene is possibly TRBD2 (5 bases). The V end was cut by 5 bases, the J end by 5 bases, with 16 bases between. Germline CDR1 GTSNPN, CDR2 SVGIG (reference sequence). The CDR3 length is 14 residues. The chain's CDR3 is CAWRTRRVNNEQFF. The DNA of the CDR3 is TGTGCCTGGCGTACGAGGCGGGTCAACAATGAGCAGTTCTTC.

The chain links TRBV5-1 to TRBJ2-7; the D gene is possibly TRBD1 (6 bases). This CDR3 is 14 amino acids long. Trimming left V 4 bases short and J 2 bases short, with 13 bases between. Germline V gene sequence: CDR1 SGHRS, CDR2 YFSETQ. In DNA form, the CDR3 reads TGCGCCAGCAGCCCGACCGGGACAACCTACGAGCAGTACTTC. Protein product: CASSPTGTTYEQYF.

This sequence joins TRBV29-1 and TRBJ1-1, with 9 nucleotides matching TRBD1. The V segment lost 7 bases and the J segment 2 bases; nucleotides outside the gene matches: 8. The germline V gene encodes CDR1 SQVTM and CDR2 ANQGSEA. The CDR3 is 14 residues long. As DNA, the CDR3 is TGCAGCGCTAGGACAGGGGCCCTTAACACTGAAGCTTTCTTT. The encoded protein is CSARTGALNTEAFF.

This clone was observed a handful of times. This chain connects TRBV6-1 to TRBJ2-5, with 10 bases matching TRBD1. This CDR3 comprises 13 residues. The trim removed 3 bases at V and 11 bases at J, leaving 6 bases unmatched. The germline CDR1 and CDR2 sequences are MNHNS and SASEGT. The CDR3: CASSDMGQGKQYF. CDR3 DNA sequence: TGTGCCAGCAGTGATATGGGACAGGGGAAGCAGTACTTC.

The chain combines TRBV5-1 with TRBJ1-2; maybe TRBD1 (5 bases). This CDR3 is 15 amino acids long. Germline V lookup: CDR1 SGHRS, CDR2 YFSETQ. Trimming shortened V by 4 bases and J by 3 bases, and 16 bases separated the two germline ends. The CDR3, as DNA: TGCGCCAGCAGCCCGTTCCCAGGGAGGGACTATGGCTACACCTTC. Translated, it gives CASSPFPGRDYGYTF.

This clone was observed a handful of times. The rearrangement joins TRBV28 to TRBJ1-1; TRBD1 aligns across 10 bases. The CDR3 sequence is 13 residues long. J was trimmed by 12 bases and V by 7 bases; bases with no gene match: 11. Germline assignment: CDR1 MDHEN and CDR2 SYDVKM. The CDR3, as DNA: TGTGCCAGCACCCTAAGGGACAGGGGTAAAACTTTCTTT. This gives the protein CASTLRDRGKTFF.

This chain links TRBV2 with TRBJ1-5; a possible D gene is TRBD1 (5 bases). Germline V gene data show CDR1 as SNHLY and CDR2 as FYNNEI. Trimming shortened V by 6 bases and J by 4 bases, and 16 bases separated the two germline ends. The CDR3 is 15 residues long. CDR3 sequence reads: CASSDPGRGNQPQHF. In DNA, the CDR3 is TGTGCCAGCAGCGACCCGGGCCGGGGGAATCAGCCCCAGCATTTT. Drawing the rest from reference TRBV2 and TRBJ1-5, the complete variable domain is EPEVTQTPSHQVTQMGQEVILRCVPISNHLYFYWYRQILGQKVEFLVSFYNNEISEKSEIFDDQFSVERPDGSNFTLKIRSTKLEDSAMYFCASSDPGRGNQPQHFGDGTRLSIL.

This clone was found a few times. The gene calls are TRBV10-2 and TRBJ1-5; D call uncertain. Trimming took 0 bases from V and 6 from J, leaving 12 bases between them. Germline V CDR1 and CDR2: WSHSY, SAAADI. The CDR3 length is 15 residues. The CDR3 region has the DNA TGCGCCAGCAGTGAGTCGCGGGAACTGGTTCAGCCCCAGCATTTT. It specifies CASSESRELVQPQHF.

This chain joins TRBV27 and TRBJ1-2; no reliable D call. The CDR3 runs to 12 residues. The V end lost 3 bases, the J end lost 7 bases, and 9 bases lay between the germline ends. Germline CDR1 is MNHEY and CDR2 is SMNVEV (reference sequence). The CDR3 spells CASSLRGGGYTF. Here the CDR3 DNA reads TGTGCCAGCAGTTTGCGGGGAGGTGGCTACACCTTC.

The genes are TRBV12-5 and TRBJ1-2; TRBD1 matches 7 bases. The V gene end was trimmed by 0 bases and the J gene end by 2 bases; junction bases not matched to a gene: 3. Germline assignment: CDR1 LGHNT and CDR2 FRNRAP. CDR3 length: 15 residues. CDR3 sequence (DNA): TGTGCTAGTGGTTTGGTCCGACAGGGAAACTATGGCTACACCTTC. It codes for CASGLVRQGNYGYTF.

The chain employs TRBV7-9 and TRBJ2-5, with 8 bases identical to TRBD1. Germline lookup yields CDR1 SEHNR and CDR2 FQNEAQ (reference sequence). The CDR3 sequence is 14 residues long. The trim removed 5 bases at V and 3 bases at J, leaving 5 bases unmatched. The CDR3 region is CASSEDRAKETQYF. CDR3 nucleotide sequence: TGTGCCAGCAGCGAGGACAGGGCCAAAGAGACCCAGTACTTC. The whole variable domain, filled in from reference TRBV7-9 and TRBJ2-5, reads DTGVSQNPRHKITKRGQNVTFRCDPISEHNRLYWYRQTLGQGPEFLTYFQNEAQLEKSRLLSDRFSAERPKGSFSTLEIQRTEQGDSAMYLCASSEDRAKETQYFGPGTRLLVL.

V is TRBV5-1 and J is TRBJ1-2; D is undetermined. The V gene lost 4 bases and the J gene lost 2 bases, with 12 bases spanning the gap. This CDR3 spans 14 amino acids. CDR1 and CDR2 (germline): SGHRS, YFSETQ. The CDR3 DNA sequence: TGCGCCAGCAGCCCAGGCCCGGCCAACTATGGCTACACCTTC. Its protein is CASSPGPANYGYTF.

This chain links TRBV6-1 with TRBJ2-7; a weak D match, TRBD1 (7 bases). The CDR3 totals 13 residues. V was pared by 6 bases and J by 6 bases, with 15 bases between. Germline V gives CDR1 MNHNS, CDR2 SASEGT. CDR3 loop: CASSVSQGGEQYF. The DNA of the CDR3 is TGTGCCAGCAGCGTTTCCCAGGGGGGCGAGCAGTACTTC.